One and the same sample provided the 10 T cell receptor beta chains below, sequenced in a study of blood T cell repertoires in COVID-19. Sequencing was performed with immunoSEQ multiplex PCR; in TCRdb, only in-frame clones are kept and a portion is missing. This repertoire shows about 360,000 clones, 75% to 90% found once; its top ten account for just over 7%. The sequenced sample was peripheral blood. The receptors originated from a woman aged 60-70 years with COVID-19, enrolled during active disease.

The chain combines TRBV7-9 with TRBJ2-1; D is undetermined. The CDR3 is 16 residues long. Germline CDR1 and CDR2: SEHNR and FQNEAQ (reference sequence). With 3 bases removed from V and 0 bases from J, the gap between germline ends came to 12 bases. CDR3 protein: CASSFRVKSSYNEQFF. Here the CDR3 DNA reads TGTGCCAGCAGCTTCCGGGTAAAGAGCTCCTACAATGAGCAGTTCTTC. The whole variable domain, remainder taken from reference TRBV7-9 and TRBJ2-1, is DTGVSQNPRHKITKRGQNVTFRCDPISEHNRLYWYRQTLGQGPEFLTYFQNEAQLEKSRLLSDRFSAERPKGSFSTLEIQRTEQGDSAMYLCASSFRVKSSYNEQFFGPGTRLTVL.

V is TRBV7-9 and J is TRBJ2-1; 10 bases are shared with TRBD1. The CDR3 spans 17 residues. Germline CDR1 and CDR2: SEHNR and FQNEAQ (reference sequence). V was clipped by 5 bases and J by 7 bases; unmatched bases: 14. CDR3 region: CASSPDGGTGAKNEQFF. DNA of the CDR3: TGTGCCAGCAGCCCCGATGGCGGGACAGGGGCAAAAAATGAGCAGTTCTTC. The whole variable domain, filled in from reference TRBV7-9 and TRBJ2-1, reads DTGVSQNPRHKITKRGQNVTFRCDPISEHNRLYWYRQTLGQGPEFLTYFQNEAQLEKSRLLSDRFSAERPKGSFSTLEIQRTEQGDSAMYLCASSPDGGTGAKNEQFFGPGTRLTVL.

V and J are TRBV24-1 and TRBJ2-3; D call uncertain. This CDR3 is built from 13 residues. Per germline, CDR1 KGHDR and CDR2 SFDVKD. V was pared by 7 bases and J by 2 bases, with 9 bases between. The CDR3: CATSGGSTDTQYF. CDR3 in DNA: TGTGCCACCAGCGGTGGTTCCACAGATACGCAGTATTTT.

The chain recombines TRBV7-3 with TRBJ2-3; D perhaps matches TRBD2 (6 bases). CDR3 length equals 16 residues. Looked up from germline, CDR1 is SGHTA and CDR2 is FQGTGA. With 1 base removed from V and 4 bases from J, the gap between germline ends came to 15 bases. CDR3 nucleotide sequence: TGTGCCAGCAGCTTAAGTCCGGGGGACCGGTCAGATACGCAGTATTTT. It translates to CASSLSPGDRSDTQYF.

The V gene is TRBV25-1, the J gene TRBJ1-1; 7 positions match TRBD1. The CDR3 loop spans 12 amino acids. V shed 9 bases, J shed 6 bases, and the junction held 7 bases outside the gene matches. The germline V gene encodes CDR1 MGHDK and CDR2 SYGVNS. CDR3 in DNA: TGTGCCAGTCAATACAGGGGCGCTGAAGCTTTCTTT. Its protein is CASQYRGAEAFF.

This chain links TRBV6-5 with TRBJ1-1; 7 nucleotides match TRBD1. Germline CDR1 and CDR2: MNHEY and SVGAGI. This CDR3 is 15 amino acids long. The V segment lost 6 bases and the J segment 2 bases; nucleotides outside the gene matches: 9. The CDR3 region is CASRRTTGVNTEAFF. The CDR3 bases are TGTGCCAGCAGACGAACCACAGGGGTAAACACTGAAGCTTTCTTT.

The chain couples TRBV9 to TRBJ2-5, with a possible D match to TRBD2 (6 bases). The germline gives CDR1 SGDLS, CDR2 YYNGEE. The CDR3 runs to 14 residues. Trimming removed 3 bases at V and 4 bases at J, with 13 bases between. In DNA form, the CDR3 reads TGTGCCAGCAGCGCCGGAGGGGTAGCAGAGACCCAGTACTTC. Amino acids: CASSAGGVAETQYF.

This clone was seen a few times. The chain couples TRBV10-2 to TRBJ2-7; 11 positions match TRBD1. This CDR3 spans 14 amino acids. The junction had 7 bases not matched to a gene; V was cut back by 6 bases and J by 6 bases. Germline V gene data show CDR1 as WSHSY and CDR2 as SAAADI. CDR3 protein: CASRTGTGGSEQYF. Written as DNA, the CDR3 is TGCGCCAGCAGAACGGGGACAGGGGGTAGCGAGCAGTACTTC.

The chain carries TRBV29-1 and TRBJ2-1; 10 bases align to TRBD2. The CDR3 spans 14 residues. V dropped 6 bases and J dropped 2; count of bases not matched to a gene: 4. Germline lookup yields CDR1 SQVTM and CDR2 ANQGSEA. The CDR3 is CSVLTSGAYNEQFF. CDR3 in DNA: TGCAGCGTCCTTACTAGCGGGGCCTACAATGAGCAGTTCTTC.

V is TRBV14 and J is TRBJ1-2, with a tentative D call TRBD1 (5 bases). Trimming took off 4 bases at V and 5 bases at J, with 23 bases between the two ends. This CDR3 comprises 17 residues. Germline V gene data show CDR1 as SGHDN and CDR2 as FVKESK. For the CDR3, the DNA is TGTGCCAGCAGCCCCCAGGCGCGGACATCGTTTGCATATGGCTACACCTTC. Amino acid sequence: CASSPQARTSFAYGYTF.